Each of the 16 T cell receptor beta chains below was sequenced from the same sample in a study of T cell clusters in autoimmune cytopenias. Some 34,000 genome equivalents of blood DNA were amplified for TRB. TRB rearrangements were amplified by touch-down multiplex PCR with mixed TRB-A/B primers. Following a re-call of the multiplex PCR reads, TCRdb has one entry per CDR3 protein and lacks DNA. The sample table sets out about 4,900 distinct CDR3 sequences. This sample also appeared in a second study, on T cell repertoires in aging, cancer and after chemotherapy.

The sequenced material came from peripheral blood. The origin of the receptors is a human donor in good health.

The genes are TRBV29-1 and TRBJ2-2; without DNA, the TCRdb call of TRBD2 cannot be checked. The CDR3 totals 20 residues. CDR1 is SQVTM and CDR2 is ANQGSEA in the germline V gene. CDR3 protein: CSVEAEIAGGDLANTGELFF.

The rearrangement uses TRBV30 and TRBJ2-1. The length of the CDR3 is 11 residues. The germline gives CDR1 GTSNPN, CDR2 SVGIG (reference sequence). The CDR3 is CAWSARTEQFF.

The V and J genes are TRBV12-3 or TRBV12-4 and TRBJ2-3. The CDR3 loop spans 14 amino acids. CDR3 loop: CASSLTHRTDTQYF.

J is TRBJ2-5 and V is TRBV6-1; TCRdb's D gene call, TRBD2, goes unchecked for lack of DNA. The CDR3 loop spans 13 amino acids. CDR1 is MNHNS, CDR2 SASEGT, per germline. CDR3: CAIERGGRETQYF.

This sequence joins TRBV7-2 and TRBJ2-2. The CDR3 has 14 amino acids. Germline assignment: CDR1 SGHTA and CDR2 FQGNSA. CDR3 in amino acids: CASSLTDWTGELFF. Together with reference TRBV7-2 and TRBJ2-2, the CDR3 gives the full variable domain: GAGVSQSPSNKVTEKGKDVELRCDPISGHTALYWYRQSLGQGLEFLIYFQGNSAPDKSGLPSDRFSAERTGGSVSTLTIQRTQQEDSAVYLCASSLTDWTGELFFGEGSRLTVL.

The gene calls are TRBV6-5 and TRBJ2-7; the TCRdb call, TRBD1, lacks DNA for checking. Germline V gene sequence: CDR1 MNHEY, CDR2 SVGAGI. The CDR3 is 15 amino acids. This CDR3 reads CASSYETGRLYEQYF.

The chain couples TRBV30 to TRBJ2-7; the D gene TCRdb calls, TRBD1, cannot be checked with no DNA. Germline lookup yields CDR1 GTSNPN and CDR2 SVGIG (reference sequence). CDR3 length equals 14 residues. CDR3 loop: CAWAPGAGQNEQYF. The variable domain in full, with the rest retrieved from reference TRBV30 and TRBJ2-7, is SQTIHQWPATLVQPVGSPLSLECTVEGTSNPNLYWYRQAAGRGLQLLFYSVGIGQISSEVPQNLSASRPQDRQFILSSKKLLLSDSGFYLCAWAPGAGQNEQYFGPGTRLTVT.

This clonotype is called medium-sized based on its frequency. V is TRBV29-1 and J is TRBJ1-2; TCRdb names TRBD1, which stays unverified in the absence of DNA. From germline, CDR1 is SQVTM and CDR2 ANQGSEA. The CDR3 loop spans 14 amino acids. The CDR3 reads CSVRDRGLDYGYTF.

This clonotype is medium-sized by frequency. The chain recombines TRBV27 with TRBJ1-6. In germline, CDR1 is MNHEY, CDR2 SMNVEV (reference sequence). The CDR3 loop spans 12 amino acids. The CDR3 sequence: CASSLSEAPLHF.

V usage is TRBV27 and J usage is TRBJ1-2; TCRdb names TRBD1, which stays unverified in the absence of DNA. This CDR3 region has 15 residues. CDR1 is MNHEY, CDR2 SMNVEV, per germline (reference sequence). The CDR3 spells CASSWGGGGAYGYTF.

V is TRBV7-9 and J is TRBJ2-7. The CDR3 is 12 amino acids. In germline, CDR1 is SEHNR, CDR2 FQNEAQ (reference sequence). CDR3: CASSLRSHEQYF.

The chain has TRBV27 and TRBJ2-3. The CDR3 length is 13 residues. Germline V gene lookup returns CDR1 MNHEY and CDR2 SMNVEV (reference sequence). The CDR3 protein is CASSYREVDTQYF.

By frequency, this clonotype is medium-sized (0.01 to 0.1%). This chain connects TRBV29-1 to TRBJ1-5. CDR3 size: 16 residues. Germline values: CDR1 SQVTM, CDR2 ANQGSEA. Here the CDR3 reads CSVEVGSEHINQPQHF.

In terms of frequency, this clonotype is medium-sized. V is TRBV19 and J is TRBJ2-7; TCRdb's D call of TRBD2 is untestable without DNA. CDR3 length: 15 residues. Per germline, CDR1 LNHDA and CDR2 SQIVND (reference sequence). The chain's CDR3 is CASSMGLAGLYEQYF.

The V gene is TRBV5-1, the J gene TRBJ1-3; the TCRdb D gene call, TRBD1, has no DNA to confirm it. Germline assignment: CDR1 SGHRS and CDR2 YFSETQ. This CDR3 has 19 amino acids. The CDR3: CASSPNLSTGNPSGNTIYF.

The genes are TRBV5-6 and TRBJ2-2. CDR3 length equals 14 residues. Germline CDR1 and CDR2: SGHDT and YYEEEE. The CDR3 loop reads CASSLTSNTGELFF.